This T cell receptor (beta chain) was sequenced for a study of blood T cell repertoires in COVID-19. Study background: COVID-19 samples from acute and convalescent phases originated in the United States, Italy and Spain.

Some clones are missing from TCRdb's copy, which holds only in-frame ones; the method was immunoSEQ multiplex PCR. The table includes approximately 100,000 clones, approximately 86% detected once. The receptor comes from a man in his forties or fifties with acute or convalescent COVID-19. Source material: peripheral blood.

CDR3 coding DNA: TGTGCCAGCACCCGATCGGGGGGTTTCTACGAGCAGTACTTC. Amino acid sequence: CASTRSGGFYEQYF. V is TRBV6-5 and J is TRBJ2-7; 7 nucleotides match TRBD2. CDR3 size: 14 residues. J was trimmed by 3 bases and V by 7 bases; bases with no gene match: 9. Per germline, CDR1 MNHEY and CDR2 SVGAGI.